These T cell receptor beta chains were read from a single sample in a study of beta chain features in type 1 diabetes. Measured with immunoSEQ multiplex PCR; TCRdb has only the in-frame clones, and not every one. The sample yields 280,000 or so clones, approximately 15% seen once. Sequencing was carried out using naive CD4+ T cells from blood. The receptors come from a man aged 18 to 35 with type 1 diabetes. Each CDR3 is given without its conserved first and last residue. Not every row has a clone size; where given, it reads once, few, many or a size class.

>few|TRBV13
ASSFPFRRRSYNEQF
>few|TRBV19
ASSPHREGGSWNTEAF
>NA|TRBV28
ASRESLAGTYEQY
>few|TRBV30
AWSYYVNTQY
>few|TRBV2
ASSSGGKPQH
>few|TRBV5-4
ASSPGAGQGNREQY
>NA|TRBV7-9
ASSQGFGDFSSYEQY
>NA|TRBV5-4
ASSSGGASTDTQY
>few|TRBV19
ASRGLTVGYT
>NA|TRBV5-4
ASSFRTQNLYGYT